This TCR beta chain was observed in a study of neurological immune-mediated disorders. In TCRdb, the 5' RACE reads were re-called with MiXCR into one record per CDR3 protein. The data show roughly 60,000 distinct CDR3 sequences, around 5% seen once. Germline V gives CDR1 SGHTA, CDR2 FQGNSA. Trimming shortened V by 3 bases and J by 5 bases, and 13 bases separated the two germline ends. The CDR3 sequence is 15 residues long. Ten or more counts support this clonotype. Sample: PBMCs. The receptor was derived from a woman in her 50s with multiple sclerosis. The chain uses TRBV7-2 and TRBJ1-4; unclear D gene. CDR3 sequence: CASSLVNGRNEKLFF. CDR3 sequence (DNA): TGTGCCAGCAGCTTGGTGAATGGGCGCAATGAAAAACTGTTTTTT.